This T cell receptor (beta chain) appears in the sequencing data of a study of T cell repertoires in cytomegalovirus infection. Study information: Both a matching HLA type and CMV infection were indicated by public TCR beta signatures.

TCRdb re-analysed the reads in MiXCR, keeping a single row per CDR3 protein. Counted here are more than 400,000 distinct CDR3 sequences, around 27% occurring once; the ten biggest clones make up over 10%. General study points: CMV carriers having the relevant HLA were flagged by cumulative public TCR beta family frequency. The ex vivo response showed dominance by HLA-C-restricted CMV-specific TCR beta clonotypes.

A remark on this clonotype: Its specificity is not known.

V was cut by 3 bases and J by 3 bases, with 12 bases left in between. The CDR3 runs 13 residues. Germline values: CDR1 SQVTM, CDR2 ANQGSEA. The clonotype originates from a human donor in good health (CMV status not recorded). Some clones in this sample may be carry-over from other donors' samples. The V and J genes are TRBV29-1 and TRBJ2-7; no clear D. Sequencing used PBMCs. In nucleotides, the CDR3 is TGCAGCGTTGAGTTTGAGCGTAGCTACGAGCAGTACTTC. Its translation: CSVEFERSYEQYF.